Reported below is one TCR beta chain. This clonotype was detected ten times or more. The antigen it recognizes is unknown. There are no base qualities to consult, and no much larger clone falls within one base. V lost 5 bases and J lost 7 bases; the stretch between them is 14 bases long. As encoded in the germline V gene (reference sequence), CDR1 is DFQATT while CDR2 is SNEGSKA. Including cysteine and phenylalanine, the CDR3 has 12 amino acids. Kept here is only the CDR3 DNA, which spans 36 bases and is read in frame from base 1. The entry originates in a study of neurological immune-mediated disorders (dated by TCRdb to the late 2010s). In terms of the full investigation: Using UMI-based sequencing, the study compared peripheral blood TCR-beta repertoires from patients with HTLV-I-associated myelopathy (HAM/TSP), patients with multiple sclerosis, and healthy controls. The cohort was made up of approximately 71 subjects, consisting of some 14 HAM/TSP patients, roughly 35 multiple sclerosis patients and 20 healthy controls. Longitudinal HAM/TSP donors and healthy donors each had 3 time-points at intervals of about 3-40 months. Longitudinal samples, technical triplicates and paired sorted CD4+ and CD8+ T-cell subsets, alongside PBMC samples, were included among the approximately 110 TCR-beta libraries.

cDNA synthesis used template-switch 5'RACE with a primer carrying a 10-nucleotide random unique molecular identifier tagging each TCR transcript. Each sequencing run produced over 190 million TCR-beta sequences covering 15-18 subjects. The RNeasy kit was used to extract total RNA. TCR-beta VDJ regions were amplified with primers for the TCR constant region and the 5'RACE anchor, using the KAPA Real-time Library Amplification kit. A first PCR added sample indexes and Illumina adaptors, and a second PCR then raised library yield. After Ampure bead purification, the roughly 650 bp TCR product was size-selected on a 2% E-gel SizeSelection system. Before pooling, library quality was assessed on a Bioanalyzer, concentration was determined with Qubit, and library quantification was performed with the Kapa Library Quantification kit. An Illumina HiSeq 2500 was used to sequence the libraries paired-end at 2 x 150 bp. To increase sequence diversity, 25-30% phiX was spiked into each library pool. Turning to the authors' computational methods: Quality-filtered reads were processed with the UMI-based MiGEC pipeline, and over 90% of raw TCR sequences were removed by the MiGEC pipeline during error correction. IMGT germline references were used for alignment of VDJ genes, and clonotypes were defined by a unique CDR3 amino acid sequence together with V-J genes. VDJtools evaluated clonal expansion, Shannon diversity and CDR3 relatedness (CalcPairwiseDistances, ClusterSamples); CLCbio workbench built phylogenetic trees. Expanded clones were defined as having at least 8 unique UMIs, based on coefficient-of-variation modelling across technical triplicates. TCRdb handled the public reads itself, with Q25 trimming in fastp and clone calling in MiXCR, and kept productive beta chains. One record per CDR3 amino acid sequence lists the most common genes and DNA. These V and J calls rely on TCRdb rather than the paper's analysis. The sample has 70,000 to 95,000 distinct CDR3 sequences on record, less than 15% of them singletons. The ten largest clones add up to roughly 5% of the sample.

The sample's time point label is to be understood as: longitudinal time-point 2. For unsorted PBMC libraries, 2 million PBMCs were used after storage in RNAlater at -80 degrees C until RNA extraction. PBMCs were separated from peripheral blood using Ficoll-Hypaque density gradient centrifugation and then cryopreserved in liquid nitrogen. The investigation overall reported the following: TCR clonal expansion was greatest in HAM/TSP patients and smallest in MS patients, who ranked below even healthy controls. No identical CDR3 amino acid sequences were found to be shared among expanded clones across subjects, suggesting that TCR-beta repertoires were private in all groups.

The receptor comes from a female donor with HTLV-1-associated myelopathy (HAM/TSP). The chain uses TRBV20-1 and TRBJ1-2, with the D gene not confidently named. The source material was PBMCs. At the DNA level, the sequence is TGCAGTGCTCCGGGCCTGGGCGCTGGCTACACCTTC. Translated, it gives CSAPGLGAGYTF.